This TCR beta chain was identified in a study of T cell repertoires in cytomegalovirus infection. Background on the study: CMV infection together with matching HLA type was indicated by public TCR beta signatures. Study-level points and caveats: HLA-C-restricted CMV-specific TCR beta clonotypes prevailed in the ex vivo response.

One entry per CDR3 protein, called by TCRdb with MiXCR from the reads. The sample shows about 900,000 distinct CDR3 sequences, less than 40% of them seen only once. A word on this clonotype: No antigen is known for it.

This receptor was obtained from a human donor in good health (CMV status not recorded). Some clones in this sample may be carry-over from other donors' samples. The material was cultured CD8+ T cells from PBMCs, obtained from culture after CMV antigen stimulation.

CDR3 in DNA: TGCAGCGTGCCGGGACAGGGCTCCTACGAGCAGTACTTC. Its translation: CSVPGQGSYEQYF. The rearrangement uses TRBV29-1 and TRBJ2-7; 9 positions agree with TRBD1. The CDR3 length is 13 residues. The V gene end was trimmed by 6 bases and the J gene end by 0 bases; junction bases not matched to a gene: 3. CDR1 is SQVTM, CDR2 ANQGSEA, per germline.